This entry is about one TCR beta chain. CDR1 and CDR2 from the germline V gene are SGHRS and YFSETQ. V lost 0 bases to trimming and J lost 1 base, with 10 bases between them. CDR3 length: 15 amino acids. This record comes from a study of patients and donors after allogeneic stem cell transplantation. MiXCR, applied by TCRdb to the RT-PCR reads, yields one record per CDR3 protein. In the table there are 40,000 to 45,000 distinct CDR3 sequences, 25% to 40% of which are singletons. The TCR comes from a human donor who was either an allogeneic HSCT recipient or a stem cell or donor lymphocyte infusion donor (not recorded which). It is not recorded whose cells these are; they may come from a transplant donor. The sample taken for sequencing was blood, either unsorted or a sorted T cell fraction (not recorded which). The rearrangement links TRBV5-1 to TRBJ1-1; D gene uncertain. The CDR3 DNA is TGCGCCAGCAGCTTGGCAAAGACGGCGAACACTGAAGCTTTCTTT. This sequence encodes CASSLAKTANTEAFF.